This T cell receptor (beta chain) was identified during a study of shared clonotypes between healthy human individuals. Study-level points and caveats: Rarefaction demonstrated incomplete sorted-subset sequencing despite large depth.

Method: immunoSEQ multiplex PCR; TCRdb's copy keeps in-frame clones and lacks some. The table shows 2 million to 2.5 million clones, with about 90% occurring only once. Looked up from germline, CDR1 is MNHEY and CDR2 is SVGAGI. The CDR3 covers 15 residues. J lost 4 bases, V lost 2 bases, and 6 bases had no gene match. In the CD4+ fraction, cells were divided into CD45RA+ naive and CD45RA-negative memory subsets. Of note for this clone: Its antigen remains unidentified. Different DNA sequences within this sample yield the same CDR3.

The chain uses TRBV6-5 and TRBJ2-7; 9 bases map to TRBD1. The sample consisted of naive CD4+ T cells from PBMCs. Subset specified: CD45RA+ positively selected. The TCR was taken from a man aged 18-30 years in good health. Some clones in this sample may be carry-over from other donors' samples. The chain's CDR3 is CASSYRGTGLYEQYF. The DNA of the CDR3 is TGTGCCAGCAGTTACAGAGGGACAGGGCTATACGAGCAGTACTTC.